The T cell receptor beta chain under discussion was sequenced for a study of T cells after yellow fever vaccination. Turning to the study itself: Fractions with few cells were prepared using SMART-Seq v4 Ultra Low Input.

A universal primer site and UMIs were added as TCR cDNA was made by 5'RACE template switching. One entry per CDR3 protein, called by TCRdb with MiXCR from the 5' RACE reads. The data show a few hundred thousand distinct CDR3 sequences, roughly a fifth seen once. The CDR3 is 12 amino acids. The germline V gene has CDR1 SQVTM and CDR2 ANQGSEA. V lost 6 bases and J lost 3; bases outside the gene matches: 3. The rearrangement joins TRBV29-1 to TRBJ2-7; 9 nucleotides line up with TRBD1. The clonotype was recovered from a man under 40 who received the YFV17D yellow fever vaccine. Material: PBMCs, obtained 15 days after the yellow fever booster vaccination. CDR3 bases: TGCAGCGTGGGACAGGGACTCTACGAGCAGTACTTC. Its protein product is CSVGQGLYEQYF.